The present T cell receptor beta chain was sequenced within a study of CD8+CD57+ T cells in acquired aplastic anemia. Study conclusions and caveats: The study found no significant CD8+ Simpson's diversity difference between patients and controls. A set of twenty-nine CD8+ CDR3 sequences was shared between patients and controls, and these sequences appeared highly expressed in patients.

The template for TCR beta VDJ and CDR3 sequence profiling was genomic DNA. In TCRdb, the reads were re-called with MiXCR into one record per CDR3 protein. The table records 260,000 or so distinct CDR3 sequences, roughly 80% of them present only once. The CDR3 numbers 13 amino acids, ends counted. Per germline, CDR1 SGHAT and CDR2 FQNNGV. This clonotype was observed a single time. Its antigen is not identified. This CDR3 is missing its conserved last phenylalanine or tryptophan, likely due to a read error. Because the CDR3's place on the DNA is in doubt, the DNA is left out and the CDR3 is given as listed by TCRdb. Patients included in sequencing had previously demonstrated CD8+CD57+ cell expansion by flow cytometry. Severe acquired aplastic anemia was present in every patient. Patients had received no therapy at the time of blood sampling.

Sequences were obtained from sorted CD4+, CD8+, or CD8+CD57+ T cells (not recorded which) from PBMCs. The receptor was derived from a human donor with aplastic anemia. The chain has TRBV11-2 and TRBJ2-3; TRBD2 is taken as the D call from the table, unchecked against the DNA. The CDR3 region is CASSGGGGSTYGY.